This T cell receptor (beta chain) was captured by sequencing in a study of blood T cells in healthy people across ages. Broader study findings: Relative to aged donors, long-lived donors carried more naive CD4+ cells and displayed higher diversity. Unknown donor CMV status possibly confounded expanded clonotype changes.

Alongside a J-beta primer mix, a sample-barcoded 5' primer served in a second PCR lasting roughly 6 to 12 cycles. TCRdb re-analysed the 5' RACE reads in MiXCR, keeping a single row per CDR3 protein. The sample contains 550,000 to 750,000 distinct CDR3 sequences, over 20% of which appear only once. About this clonotype itself: Antigen: not known.

Caucasian, healthy and from Russia, the donors were aged between about 6 and 90. Unmatched junction bases numbered 8, after V lost 6 bases and J lost 6 bases. The CDR3 runs to 15 residues. This chain joins TRBV12-3 or TRBV12-4 and TRBJ1-6; 7 positions match TRBD1. The source of this sequence is a man in his 70s in good health. The sequenced sample consisted of blood. CDR3 amino acids: CASRWSTGVNSPLHF. In DNA form, the CDR3 reads TGTGCCAGCAGGTGGTCCACAGGGGTTAATTCACCCCTCCACTTT.